The entry below describes one T cell receptor (beta chain). Its matching antigen is unknown. The data belong to a study of cytomegalovirus exposure and HLA in healthy donors. Overall study results and limits: An analysis that was carried out later associated some 17,000 TCR beta sequences with HLA alleles at 0.05 false discovery rate.

Primers for the PCR totalled 60 Vbeta and 13 Jbeta. Here immunoSEQ multiplex PCR was the method, and the copy in TCRdb shows in-frame clones only, minus some. Among about 150,000 clones, approximately 80% were seen once, and the ten largest hold approximately 3%. This CDR3 spans 16 amino acids. Germline assignment: CDR1 SGHTA and CDR2 FQGNSA. Unmatched junction bases numbered 8, after V lost 6 bases and J lost 5 bases. Donors likely had unrecorded immune exposures despite being nominally healthy when sampled. The chain employs TRBV7-2 and TRBJ2-5, with 14 positions matching TRBD2. This clonotype originated in a male donor in good health and CMV-seronegative. Input material: PBMCs. CDR3 in amino acids: CASRTGTSGSGETQYF. CDR3 coding DNA: TGTGCCAGCAGAACCGGGACTAGCGGGAGCGGGGAGACCCAGTACTTC.